What follows are 9 T cell receptor beta chains derived from one specimen sequenced in a study of blood T cells in healthy people across ages. It was with a sample-barcoded 5' primer and a J-beta primer mix that a second PCR of about 6 to 11 cycles was run. TCRdb used MiXCR to reprocess the 5' RACE reads, holding one entry per CDR3 protein. Of 590,000 or so distinct CDR3 sequences in the sample, about 28% are singletons; the top ten hold more than 15%. Specimen: blood. These receptors were collected from a woman of 80 years or more in good health.

This clonotype showed up just a few times. The chain is built from TRBV2 and TRBJ1-2; D is ambiguous. Germline CDR1 reads SNHLY; CDR2 reads FYNNEI. Trimming pared 6 bases from V and 4 bases from J, leaving 12 bases between. This CDR3 has 13 residues. In DNA form, the CDR3 reads TGTGCCAGCAGATCACGGCGAGCCTATGGCTACACCTTC. This encodes CASRSRRAYGYTF.

Here the CDR3 DNA reads TGTGCCAGCAGTCTAGAGAAGGGGGATGAGCAGTACTTC. Its translation: CASSLEKGDEQYF. The chain joins TRBV6-1 to TRBJ2-5; tentatively, D is TRBD1 (6 bases). Germline loops: CDR1 MNHNS, CDR2 SASEGT. This CDR3 has 13 residues. V gave up 5 bases and J gave up 11 bases, with 18 bases separating them.

This clonotype has a count of ten or more. V is TRBV20-1 and J is TRBJ2-5; 10 bases are shared with TRBD2. This CDR3 is built from 15 residues. V was clipped by 2 bases and J by 11 bases; unmatched bases: 14. Per germline, CDR1 DFQATT and CDR2 SNEGSKA (reference sequence). The DNA for the CDR3 is TGCAGTGCTAGAAAAACGGGACTAGCGAACAATGAGCAGTACTTC. Amino acids: CSARKTGLANNEQYF.

This clonotype has a count of ten or more. This rearrangement joins TRBV20-1 to TRBJ2-5; 10 bases line up with TRBD1. The V and J ends lost 0 bases and 1 base, in that order; junction bases with no gene match: 5. The CDR3 has 16 residues. The germline gives CDR1 DFQATT, CDR2 SNEGSKA (reference sequence). The CDR3 loop reads CSARDVDRGPQETQYF. The CDR3, as DNA: TGCAGTGCTAGAGACGTTGACAGGGGGCCCCAAGAGACCCAGTACTTC.

This CDR3 is CASRLKGKLFF. Here the CDR3 DNA reads TGTGCCAGTAGGTTAAAAGGAAAACTGTTTTTT. The chain employs TRBV19 and TRBJ1-4; no reliable D call. CDR3 size: 11 residues. Trimming removed 6 bases at V and 10 bases at J, with 9 bases between. Germline lookup yields CDR1 LNHDA and CDR2 SQIVND (reference sequence).

The rearrangement uses TRBV25-1 and TRBJ2-5; D unclear. The CDR3 runs 16 residues. V lost 4 bases and J 5 bases, leaving 20 bases between the germline ends. Germline V gives CDR1 MGHDK, CDR2 SYGVNS. Written as DNA, the CDR3 is TGTGCCAGCAGTGTGGGCCAGAGGCGAAATATGGAGACCCAGTACTTC. Its protein product is CASSVGQRRNMETQYF.

This clonotype was counted at least ten times. The V call is TRBV7-9, the J call TRBJ1-2; TRBD1 aligns across 7 bases. The length of the CDR3 is 12 residues. Germline CDR1 SEHNR, CDR2 FQNEAQ (reference sequence). Unmatched junction bases numbered 7, after V lost 8 bases and J lost 7 bases. The CDR3 nucleotides are TGTGCCAGCCTCCGGGACAGTGGTGGCTACACCTTC. As protein: CASLRDSGGYTF. Full variable domain (remainder filled in from reference TRBV7-9 and TRBJ1-2): DTGVSQNPRHKITKRGQNVTFRCDPISEHNRLYWYRQTLGQGPEFLTYFQNEAQLEKSRLLSDRFSAERPKGSFSTLEIQRTEQGDSAMYLCASLRDSGGYTFGSGTRLTVV.

CDR3 amino acids: CASSLAQGTTETQYF. DNA for the CDR3: TGTGCCAGCAGCTTAGCACAGGGAACCACAGAGACCCAGTACTTC. The V and J genes are TRBV7-9 and TRBJ2-5, with D possibly being TRBD1 (6 bases). The CDR3 runs 15 residues. Germline V lookup: CDR1 SEHNR, CDR2 FQNEAQ (reference sequence). Trimming left V 0 bases short and J 4 bases short, with 12 bases between.

This clonotype has ten or more counts. The chain recombines TRBV6-5 with TRBJ2-3; 9 nucleotides align to TRBD2. The V and J ends lost 5 bases and 0 bases, in that order; junction bases with no gene match: 6. Germline assignment: CDR1 MNHEY and CDR2 SVGAGI. The CDR3 length is 16 residues. CDR3 sequence reads: CASSGQRGVSTDTQYF. CDR3 bases: TGTGCCAGCAGTGGTCAGCGGGGGGTAAGCACAGATACGCAGTATTTT.